These T cell receptor beta chains were read from a single sample in a study of T cell changes during pregnancy in multiple sclerosis. Data came from immunoSEQ multiplex PCR; TCRdb stores just in-frame clones and leaves some out. The profile shows 60,000 to 70,000 clones, 91% of them singletons. This specimen was peripheral blood, taken after pregnancy. All receptors derive from a female donor in good health, enrolled as a control in a pregnancy study. Each CDR3 is given with its conserved first and last residue. Each record gives: D gene, clone size, J gene, V gene, CDR3 protein, CDR3 DNA. The D gene is left open where the match is weak. Size is stated for part of the rows, as once, few or many counts, or as a class when the clone is expanded.

>.|.|TRBJ2-2|TRBV2
CASSETLGGTGELFF
TGTGCCAGCAGTGAAACTCTGGGAGGTACCGGGGAGCTGTTTTTT
>TRBD2|.|TRBJ2-5|TRBV7-2
CASSFRGAQYF
TGTGCCAGCAGCTTCCGGGGGGCCCAGTACTTC
>TRBD1|.|TRBJ1-2|TRBV20-1
CSAKQGTGYTF
TGCAGTGCTAAACAGGGGACGGGCTACACCTTC
>.|.|TRBJ1-1|TRBV4-3
CASSQGTGANTEAFF
TGCGCCAGCAGCCAGGGAACAGGCGCGAACACTGAAGCTTTCTTT
>TRBD1|.|TRBJ1-6|TRBV30
CAWSPTGGPYNSPLHF
TGTGCCTGGAGTCCGACAGGGGGCCCCTATAATTCACCCCTCCACTTT
>.|.|TRBJ2-6|TRBV27
CASSLSRGIFSGANVLTF
TGTGCCAGCAGTTTATCTAGGGGGATCTTCTCTGGGGCCAACGTCCTGACTTTC
>TRBD1|.|TRBJ1-2|TRBV28
CASSSLGDRGYGYTF
TGTGCCAGCAGTAGCCTCGGAGACAGGGGCTATGGCTACACCTTC
>.|.|TRBJ2-7|TRBV5-4
CASSLVPDSLKSSYEQYF
TGTGCCAGCAGCTTGGTGCCAGACAGCTTAAAGAGCTCCTACGAGCAGTACTTC
>.|.|TRBJ1-4|TRBV9
CASQRGGDEKLFF
TGTGCCAGCCAAAGGGGGGGTGATGAAAAACTGTTTTTT
>TRBD1|.|TRBJ1-2|TRBV6-5
CASSYEGANYGYTF
TGTGCCAGCAGTTACGAGGGGGCAAACTATGGCTACACCTTC
>.|.|TRBJ1-2|TRBV11-3
CASSLVFSSNYGYTF
TGTGCCAGCAGCTTAGTTTTCTCGAGTAACTATGGCTACACCTTC
>.|.|TRBJ2-1|TRBV29-1
CTHGPPVVF
TGCACTCATGGGCCTCCGGTGGTCTTC
>.|.|TRBJ2-5|TRBV7-3
CASSLSGILASGETQYF
TGTGCCAGCAGCTTATCGGGTATACTAGCCTCCGGAGAGACCCAGTACTTC
>.|.|TRBJ1-1|TRBV19
CATSRGVPRTEAFF
TGTGCCACCTCCCGGGGGGTCCCAAGGACTGAAGCTTTCTTT
>TRBD1|few|TRBJ2-7|TRBV7-2
CASSPRTGFEQYF
TGTGCCAGCAGCCCCAGGACAGGGTTCGAGCAGTACTTC
>TRBD2|.|TRBJ2-5|TRBV6-5
CASSPGLAQYF
TGTGCCAGCAGCCCCGGACTAGCACAGTACTTC
>TRBD1|.|TRBJ1-3|TRBV6-4
CASDPPQGVGNTIYF
TGTGCCAGCGACCCGCCGCAGGGGGTGGGAAACACCATATATTTT
>.|.|TRBJ2-1|TRBV4-2
CASSQDVGSHNEQFF
TGTGCCAGCAGCCAAGATGTGGGCAGCCACAATGAGCAGTTCTTC